Listed below are T cell receptor beta chains from one sample, sequenced in a study of monozygotic twins with inflammatory bowel disease. For each CDR3 protein, TCRdb gives one entry from its re-call of the 5' RACE reads, without DNA. The sample has approximately 100,000 distinct CDR3 sequences. The sequencing input was blood. Receptors were obtained from a human donor with ulcerative colitis or Crohn's disease, or a healthy co-twin of an affected twin (not recorded which). Each CDR3 is given with its conserved first and last residue. The order of the fields is J gene, V gene, CDR3 protein.

j_gene: TRBJ1-1; v_gene: TRBV12-3/TRBV12-4; CDR3aa: CASTRRRESNTEAFF
j_gene: TRBJ2-1; v_gene: TRBV4-3; CDR3aa: CASSQGVRRGGDEQFF
j_gene: TRBJ1-1; v_gene: TRBV21-1; CDR3aa: CASSHAGTGVSGNTEAFF
j_gene: TRBJ2-1; v_gene: TRBV24-1; CDR3aa: CATSGTSGYNEQFF
j_gene: TRBJ2-3; v_gene: TRBV7-2; CDR3aa: CASSARGPDTQYF
j_gene: TRBJ2-7; v_gene: TRBV5-6; CDR3aa: CASSLSQGKVLNEQYF
j_gene: TRBJ2-1; v_gene: TRBV6-1; CDR3aa: CASSVGTRNRDEQFF
j_gene: TRBJ2-1; v_gene: TRBV6-5; CDR3aa: CASSYSILSSYNEQFF
j_gene: TRBJ2-1; v_gene: TRBV10-3; CDR3aa: CAISSGVPNEQFF
j_gene: TRBJ2-7; v_gene: TRBV7-9; CDR3aa: CATRQDNPYEQYF
j_gene: TRBJ2-2; v_gene: TRBV6-5; CDR3aa: CASSWIIRGRTGELFF
j_gene: TRBJ2-1; v_gene: TRBV11-3; CDR3aa: CASSTRSGANNEQFF
j_gene: TRBJ2-2; v_gene: TRBV29-1; CDR3aa: CSVGTRDRATGELFF
j_gene: TRBJ2-7; v_gene: TRBV5-6; CDR3aa: CASSPGLKSSYEQYF
j_gene: TRBJ2-3; v_gene: TRBV5-1; CDR3aa: CASSAGSTDTQYF
j_gene: TRBJ2-7; v_gene: TRBV10-2; CDR3aa: CASSIDRGWDEQYF
j_gene: TRBJ1-5; v_gene: TRBV24-1; CDR3aa: CATAQGYGSNQPQHF
j_gene: TRBJ2-5; v_gene: TRBV12-3/TRBV12-4; CDR3aa: CASSFNRGHGETQYF
j_gene: TRBJ2-6; v_gene: TRBV25-1; CDR3aa: CASSEWRDSGANVLTF
j_gene: TRBJ1-5; v_gene: TRBV12-3/TRBV12-4; CDR3aa: CASSLMGDQPQHF
j_gene: TRBJ2-5; v_gene: TRBV7-2; CDR3aa: CASSLGTGRSTETQYF
j_gene: TRBJ1-1; v_gene: TRBV2; CDR3aa: CASSARASNTEAFF
j_gene: TRBJ2-7; v_gene: TRBV29-1; CDR3aa: CSVHRLAGSVNEQYF
j_gene: TRBJ1-2; v_gene: TRBV4-3; CDR3aa: CASSQDYPGGDGYTF
j_gene: TRBJ2-2; v_gene: TRBV10-3; CDR3aa: CAIGPAGDTGELFF
j_gene: TRBJ2-1; v_gene: TRBV9; CDR3aa: CASSISRDPGKQFF
j_gene: TRBJ1-2; v_gene: TRBV29-1; CDR3aa: CSARRGPYGYTF
j_gene: TRBJ2-5; v_gene: TRBV6-5; CDR3aa: CASSYLGGQETQYF
j_gene: TRBJ1-2; v_gene: TRBV7-2; CDR3aa: CASSAGTGVGYTF
j_gene: TRBJ1-2; v_gene: TRBV29-1; CDR3aa: CSVGPGNYGYTF
j_gene: TRBJ1-6; v_gene: TRBV5-1; CDR3aa: CASSLGQASYNSPLHF
j_gene: TRBJ1-4; v_gene: TRBV12-3/TRBV12-4; CDR3aa: CASSLAFRTGPTNEKLFF
j_gene: TRBJ2-1; v_gene: TRBV20-1; CDR3aa: CSAINRGRQAGYEQFF
j_gene: TRBJ2-5; v_gene: TRBV14; CDR3aa: CASSLPGTSRETQYF
j_gene: TRBJ2-3; v_gene: TRBV20-1; CDR3aa: CSAEPKTSADTQYF
j_gene: TRBJ2-1; v_gene: TRBV4-2; CDR3aa: CASSQAAELAGGKYNEQFF
j_gene: TRBJ2-3; v_gene: TRBV14; CDR3aa: CASSPRITDTQYF
j_gene: TRBJ2-7; v_gene: TRBV20-1; CDR3aa: CSARPGGGGSEQYF